These T cell receptor beta chains were read from a single sample in a study of blood T cell repertoires in COVID-19. Some clones are missing from TCRdb's copy, which holds only in-frame ones; the method was immunoSEQ multiplex PCR. This table has around 180,000 clones, approximately 79% appearing once. The sequencing input was peripheral blood. These receptors all stem from a woman over 75 with acute or convalescent COVID-19. Both conserved end residues are part of each CDR3. A D gene is named only where the DNA matches it firmly. Clone size is given for some rows only: seen once, a few or many times, or a class if the clone is expanded.

D: TRBD1
J: TRBJ1-5
V: TRBV28
size: few
DNA: TGTGCCAGCAGCCACCCGAGGGGGCTGAGCAATCAGCCCCAGCATTTT
CDR3: CASSHPRGLSNQPQHF

D: NA
J: TRBJ2-7
V: TRBV10-3
size: NA
DNA: TGTGCCATCAGGGAGGGGCCGGGGGAGCAGTACTTC
CDR3: CAIREGPGEQYF

D: TRBD2
J: TRBJ2-3
V: TRBV3-1/TRBV3-2
size: once
DNA: TGTGCCAGCAGCCAGCCGGGACTAGCGGGTGGGGGCACAGATACGCAGTATTTT
CDR3: CASSQPGLAGGGTDTQYF

D: NA
J: TRBJ1-5
V: TRBV6-5
size: NA
DNA: TGTGCCAGCAGTTTCAATAGCAATCAGCCCCAGCATTTT
CDR3: CASSFNSNQPQHF

D: TRBD1
J: TRBJ2-1
V: TRBV27
size: NA
DNA: TGTGCCAGCACCTCATTCGGGGACAGGGGGGACAATGAGCAGTTCTTC
CDR3: CASTSFGDRGDNEQFF

D: NA
J: TRBJ2-2
V: TRBV10-1
size: NA
DNA: TGCGCCAGCAGTGAGTCAAGCTACGGGGAGCTGTTTTTT
CDR3: CASSESSYGELFF

D: TRBD1
J: TRBJ1-6
V: TRBV5-4
size: NA
DNA: TGTGCCAGCAGCTTGGTGTCAGGGGGCTTCAATTCGGCTTCACCCCTCCACTTT
CDR3: CASSLVSGGFNSASPLHF

D: TRBD2
J: TRBJ2-7
V: TRBV5-4
size: many
DNA: TGTGCCAGCAGCACGGGACAGTTGACTAGCGGGAACGAGCAGTACTTC
CDR3: CASSTGQLTSGNEQYF

D: TRBD1
J: TRBJ1-3
V: TRBV7-9
size: NA
DNA: TGTGCCAGCAGCTTACAGGACAGGGGATACACCATATATTTT
CDR3: CASSLQDRGYTIYF

D: TRBD1
J: TRBJ1-4
V: TRBV6-6
size: NA
DNA: TGTGCCAGCAGTTATAAAGCGGGACAGGGTGGTGAAAAACTGTTTTTT
CDR3: CASSYKAGQGGEKLFF

D: TRBD2
J: TRBJ2-1
V: TRBV4-2
size: NA
DNA: TGTGCCAGCAGCCAAGTGGCTAGCGGGAGGGTTGACAATGAGCAGTTCTTC
CDR3: CASSQVASGRVDNEQFF

D: NA
J: TRBJ2-1
V: TRBV19
size: NA
DNA: TGTGCCAGTAGTATTAGGAGGGCCTCCTACAATGAGCAGTTCTTC
CDR3: CASSIRRASYNEQFF

D: TRBD2
J: TRBJ2-3
V: TRBV30
size: NA
DNA: TGTGCCTGGAGGGCGACTAGCCGAATCGGGCATACGCAGTATTTT
CDR3: CAWRATSRIGHTQYF

D: TRBD1
J: TRBJ2-1
V: TRBV11-3
size: few
DNA: TGTGCCAGCAGCCCGGGACAGGGGGGCTACAATGAGCAGTTCTTC
CDR3: CASSPGQGGYNEQFF

D: NA
J: TRBJ2-1
V: TRBV28
size: NA
DNA: TGTGCCAGCAGTTTAATCGCCAGCAATGAGCAGTTCTTC
CDR3: CASSLIASNEQFF

D: TRBD1
J: TRBJ1-1
V: TRBV18
size: once
DNA: TGTGCCAGCTCACAAGGGACAGGGGGTGTGGGCACTGAAGCTTTCTTT
CDR3: CASSQGTGGVGTEAFF

D: NA
J: TRBJ1-1
V: TRBV6-5
size: NA
DNA: TGTGCCAGCAAATGGGGTTGGGAGACTGAAGCTTTCTTT
CDR3: CASKWGWETEAFF

D: NA
J: TRBJ2-3
V: TRBV7-9
size: once
DNA: TGTGCCAGCAGCTTATTGGCGGATCGCACAGATACGCAGTATTTT
CDR3: CASSLLADRTDTQYF

D: NA
J: TRBJ2-1
V: TRBV18
size: NA
DNA: TGTGCCAGCTCACCAAGTCAGTACAATGAGCAGTTCTTC
CDR3: CASSPSQYNEQFF

D: NA
J: TRBJ1-2
V: TRBV30
size: NA
DNA: TGTGCCTGGAGCCCTTCTCATGGCTACACCTTC
CDR3: CAWSPSHGYTF

D: TRBD1
J: TRBJ2-3
V: TRBV24-1
size: once
DNA: TGTGCCACCAGTGATTCGGACAGGGGTGCAGATACGCAGTATTTT
CDR3: CATSDSDRGADTQYF

D: NA
J: TRBJ2-1
V: TRBV6-1
size: NA
DNA: TGTGCCAGCAGTGAAGTCGGCGGGATGTATGAGCAGTTCTTC
CDR3: CASSEVGGMYEQFF

D: NA
J: TRBJ2-3
V: TRBV9
size: once
DNA: TGTGCCAGCACCCTTGACTACAGCCCCGCAGATACGCAGTATTTT
CDR3: CASTLDYSPADTQYF

D: NA
J: TRBJ2-7
V: TRBV3-1/TRBV3-2
size: NA
DNA: TGTGCCAGCAGCCAGGCACCGGGACTCGAATACTACGAGCAGTACTTC
CDR3: CASSQAPGLEYYEQYF

D: TRBD2
J: TRBJ2-3
V: TRBV5-4
size: NA
DNA: TGTGCCAGCAGCACTAGCGGGGGGGGAGATACGCAGTATTTT
CDR3: CASSTSGGGDTQYF

D: NA
J: TRBJ1-6
V: TRBV5-4
size: NA
DNA: TGTGCCAGCAGCTCTAACACAGGGTCCTATAATTCACCCCTCCACTTT
CDR3: CASSSNTGSYNSPLHF

D: NA
J: TRBJ1-4
V: TRBV5-1
size: NA
DNA: TGCGCCAGCAGCTCCACGGCCTCTCAAGGCGGAAAACTGTTTTTT
CDR3: CASSSTASQGGKLFF

D: TRBD1
J: TRBJ2-2
V: TRBV24-1
size: NA
DNA: TGTGCCACCAGTGACAGAGACAGGGCCTACACCGGGGAGCTGTTTTTT
CDR3: CATSDRDRAYTGELFF

D: TRBD2
J: TRBJ2-1
V: TRBV3-1/TRBV3-2
size: NA
DNA: TGTGCCAGCAGCCAAGGCGGGTCCGGTGGAGGCGGGAGAGGCTACAATGAGCAGTTCTTC
CDR3: CASSQGGSGGGGRGYNEQFF

D: TRBD1
J: TRBJ1-5
V: TRBV20-1
size: NA
DNA: TGCAGTGCTAGTAGGGGACAGGGCAATCAGCCCCAGCATTTT
CDR3: CSASRGQGNQPQHF

D: NA
J: TRBJ2-7
V: TRBV4-1
size: once
DNA: TGCGCCAGCAGCCAAGCTCCCGGGTCTTTGTCCTACGAGCAGTACTTC
CDR3: CASSQAPGSLSYEQYF

D: NA
J: TRBJ1-2
V: TRBV7-9
size: few
DNA: TGTGCCAGCAGCTTAAAGCAGGGGACGAACTATGGCTACACCTTC
CDR3: CASSLKQGTNYGYTF

D: TRBD2
J: TRBJ2-5
V: TRBV7-2
size: NA
DNA: TGTGCCAGCAGCCGCGAGACTAGCGGGAGATCTGAGACCCAGTACTTC
CDR3: CASSRETSGRSETQYF

D: NA
J: TRBJ2-1
V: TRBV11-3
size: NA
DNA: TGTGCCAGCAGCCCAACACTAAGCTCCTACAATGAGCAGTTCTTC
CDR3: CASSPTLSSYNEQFF

D: NA
J: TRBJ2-5
V: TRBV19
size: NA
DNA: TGTGCCAGTAGTATAGTCAGGGAAGAGACCCAGTACTTC
CDR3: CASSIVREETQYF

D: NA
J: TRBJ2-1
V: TRBV29-1
size: NA
DNA: TGCAGCGCAAGGCAGGGTAATTCCAATGAGCAGTTCTTC
CDR3: CSARQGNSNEQFF

D: NA
J: TRBJ2-1
V: TRBV6-4
size: NA
DNA: TGTGCCAGCAGTGAAGAAGCGGGCTCCTACAATGAGCAGTTCTTC
CDR3: CASSEEAGSYNEQFF

D: NA
J: TRBJ2-5
V: TRBV11-2
size: NA
DNA: TGTGCCAGCAGCTTTAGTATGACTAGTGGAGAGACCCAGTACTTC
CDR3: CASSFSMTSGETQYF

D: NA
J: TRBJ1-1
V: TRBV6-5
size: NA
DNA: TGTGCCAGCAGTTCGGACAGTTTGAACACTGAAGCTTTCTTT
CDR3: CASSSDSLNTEAFF

D: TRBD2
J: TRBJ2-1
V: TRBV19
size: NA
DNA: TGTGCCAGTAGTATTTCGGGGGGACTAGCGGGAGAACTGGGCACCTACAATGAGCAGTTCTTC
CDR3: CASSISGGLAGELGTYNEQFF

D: TRBD1
J: TRBJ2-2
V: TRBV4-1
size: NA
DNA: TGCGCCAGCAGCCAAGAATCCGGGACAGTAGTTGGCGGGGAGCTGTTTTTT
CDR3: CASSQESGTVVGGELFF

D: TRBD1
J: TRBJ1-6
V: TRBV5-4
size: NA
DNA: TGTGCCAGCAGCCTGGGACAGGATAATTCACCCCTCCACTTT
CDR3: CASSLGQDNSPLHF

D: TRBD1
J: TRBJ2-1
V: TRBV7-9
size: many
DNA: TGTGCCAGCAGCTTAGCGGACAGGGTACGAGAGCAGTTCTTC
CDR3: CASSLADRVREQFF

D: NA
J: TRBJ2-7
V: TRBV7-9
size: NA
DNA: TGTGCCAGCAGCCAAGACACGAATCGGTACGAGCAGTACTTC
CDR3: CASSQDTNRYEQYF

D: NA
J: TRBJ2-7
V: TRBV29-1
size: NA
DNA: TGCAGCGTTGAAGGCCAGGGGCTTTACGAGCAGTACTTC
CDR3: CSVEGQGLYEQYF

D: NA
J: TRBJ1-3
V: TRBV28
size: NA
DNA: TGTGCCAGCAGTTGGGGGGGTGTGGTTGGTGCTGGAAACACCATATATTTT
CDR3: CASSWGGVVGAGNTIYF

D: NA
J: TRBJ1-5
V: TRBV27
size: NA
DNA: TGTGCCAGCAGTTCGCAGGGAATTGGCAATCAGCCCCAGCATTTT
CDR3: CASSSQGIGNQPQHF

D: NA
J: TRBJ2-3
V: TRBV9
size: NA
DNA: TGTGCCAGCAGCGTCGCAAGCGGCATCCACACAGATACGCAGTATTTT
CDR3: CASSVASGIHTDTQYF